The rows below give T cell receptor beta chains drawn from one sample of a study of cytomegalovirus exposure and HLA in healthy donors. Here immunoSEQ multiplex PCR was the method, and the copy in TCRdb shows in-frame clones only, minus some. The data hold 95,000 to 150,000 clones, with 75% to 90% observed a single time. Material: PBMCs. Every receptor here comes from a man aged 40-49 years in good health and CMV-seronegative. Both conserved end residues are part of each CDR3. Fields, in order: D gene, V gene, J gene, clone size, CDR3 protein, CDR3 DNA. A D gene is named only where the DNA matches it firmly. Clone size is given for some rows only: seen once, a few or many times, or a class if the clone is expanded.

.,TRBV12-5,TRBJ2-1,.,CASGLVQRVEQFF,TGTGCTAGTGGTTTGGTACAGCGGGTTGAGCAGTTCTTC
TRBD1,TRBV5-4,TRBJ1-2,.,CASSPTTGAGGGYTF,TGTGCCAGCAGCCCGACGACAGGGGCCGGAGGTGGCTACACCTTC
.,TRBV12-5,TRBJ1-5,.,CASARGNQPQHF,TGTGCTAGTGCCCGGGGCAATCAGCCCCAGCATTTT
.,TRBV15,TRBJ1-3,.,CATSRGGSEGNTIYF,TGTGCCACCAGCAGAGGTGGGAGCGAGGGAAACACCATATATTTT
.,TRBV2,TRBJ2-1,.,CARQTAASYNEQFF,TGTGCCAGACAGACAGCAGCCTCATACAATGAGCAGTTCTTC
.,TRBV28,TRBJ2-5,.,CASSSGQMETQYF,TGTGCCAGCAGCTCTGGGCAGATGGAGACCCAGTACTTC
.,TRBV4-2,TRBJ2-2,.,CASSQDTASEEGGELFF,TGTGCCAGCAGCCAAGATACGGCTAGCGAAGAGGGCGGGGAGCTGTTTTTT
TRBD1,TRBV2,TRBJ1-6,.,CASRPGQINSPLHF,TGTGCCAGCAGACCGGGACAGATCAATTCACCCCTCCACTTT
TRBD2,TRBV7-9,TRBJ2-1,.,CACGTSGADEQFF,TGTGCCTGCGGGACTAGCGGGGCCGATGAGCAGTTCTTC
TRBD2,TRBV6-5,TRBJ2-7,.,CASSYYGAGVEQYF,TGTGCCAGCAGTTACTACGGGGCGGGGGTCGAGCAGTACTTC
.,TRBV6-5,TRBJ2-3,.,CASSYSESTDTQYF,TGTGCCAGCAGTTATTCGGAGAGCACAGATACGCAGTATTTT
.,TRBV19,TRBJ2-3,.,CASSISGVAPDTQYF,TGTGCCAGTAGTATAAGCGGCGTTGCCCCCGATACGCAGTATTTT
TRBD1,TRBV6-1,TRBJ1-2,.,CASRMTGDYGYTF,TGTGCCAGCAGGATGACAGGGGACTATGGCTACACCTTC
TRBD1,TRBV5-4,TRBJ1-2,.,CASSRTGSYGYTF,TGTGCCAGCAGCCGGACAGGAAGCTATGGCTACACCTTC
.,TRBV30,TRBJ1-1,once,CAWSVREGTEAFF,TGTGCCTGGAGTGTACGGGAAGGGACTGAAGCTTTCTTT
.,TRBV30,TRBJ2-7,.,CAWSSEEQYF,TGTGCCTGGAGTTCGGAGGAGCAGTACTTC